This T cell receptor beta chain stems from a study of blood T cells in healthy people across ages (dated by TCRdb to between 2014 and 2017). Background for the entire study: In model experiments, roughly one uniquely barcoded TCR beta cDNA molecule per two T cells was captured by template switching. Age-related changes in TCR beta repertoire diversity were measured in the study by deep sequencing normalized with unique cDNA molecular identifiers. Donors were grouped into four age groups: young (average roughly 15 years), middle-aged (roughly 38), aged (62) and long-lived (approximately 75). Two additional independent replicas of 1 million unique cDNA reads from the same blood draw were analyzed for two donors (one aged 18 to 29 and one aged 80 or older). On the study overall, not on this receptor specifically: Observed TCR beta diversity correlated strongly with the percentage of naive T cells measured by flow cytometry. Because the CMV infection status of the donors was unknown, age-related changes in expanded clonotypes may potentially have been confounded. As age increased, observed TCR beta diversity per million T cells dropped in a roughly linear way, and a significant reduction was already evident by age about 40. The long-lived group showed more naive CD4+ T cells, fewer expanded clones and increased TCR diversity than the aged group, suggesting age selection. Estimates of total diversity based on one million sequenced T cells were considered lower bounds and underestimates. Conclusive comparison of naive and antigen-experienced compartments was prevented by the profiling of bulk unsorted PBMCs.

To note about this clonotype: Its antigen remains undetermined. No base-level quality is on record; no much larger clone is a single base apart.

The 39 donors, aged about 6 to 90 years, were systemically healthy Caucasian individuals from Russia. Each donor gave approximately 9.4 milliliters of peripheral blood, drawn into EDTA-treated Vacutainer tubes. PBMCs were isolated by Ficoll-Paque density-gradient centrifugation, with at least 7 million obtained per sample. Total RNA, at least 6 micrograms per sample, was extracted from PBMCs with Trizol reagent. Naive CD45RAhigh/CD27high T cell percentages were measured by flow cytometry on a PBMC aliquot from every donor. The library was produced with 5' RACE. Sequencer: Illumina HiSeq 2500. A second 7 to 11 cycle PCR used a sample-barcoded 5' primer and a J-beta primer mix. A unique molecular identifier was introduced onto each TCR beta cDNA molecule by a template-switch 5' adaptor carrying 12 random nucleotides. Each sample yielded at least 3 million CDR3-containing paired-end reads. First-strand cDNA synthesis was performed from all RNA using the Mint cDNA synthesis kit, with priming by a TRBC-specific oligonucleotide. Following uracil-DNA glycosylase treatment, all cDNA underwent a first 18-cycle PCR with the universal primers M1SS and BC2_uni_R. As for the original processing: For normalization, 1 million high-quality reads were randomly selected from each sample, with every read carrying a distinct molecular identifier. Reads sharing molecular identifiers were discarded rather than binned into consensus sequences. MiTCR, run with a Q25 quality threshold and the strictest error-elimination algorithm, handled CDR3 identification, clonotype clustering and error correction. A nonparametric unseen species model with Euler transformation was used to estimate a lower bound on total TCR beta diversity. TCRdb applied fastp at Q25 and MiXCR to the public reads, then kept only in-frame beta chains. CDR3 protein duplicates are merged, each entry listing the most common genes and DNA. TCRdb's processing, not the study's, gives the V and J calls here. This sample has hundreds of thousands of distinct CDR3 sequences in its table, and 27% of those were observed once. Together, the top ten hold approximately 3.7% of the sample.

The CDR3 spans 15 residues, from the cysteine through the phenylalanine. CDR3 DNA is the only sequence kept; it has 45 bases, read in frame from the first base. This sample was also put to use in a study of T cells of mothers and their children. Looking at the second paper: Nine systemically healthy Caucasian individuals, comprising three mothers and their six children, were included as donors. cDNA synthesis consumed the entire amount of extracted RNA, loaded at approximately 1.6 ug RNA in each 15 ul reaction. Sample barcodes and 2-4 random nucleotides were added via the M1S primer in the second PCR. Each mother yielded over 9 million TCR beta CDR3 reads and each child roughly 3 million reads. Thymic selection similarly shapes TCR recombination output in related and unrelated pairs, with minor effect from inherited differences. Normalized repertoire overlap was always found to be slightly, but never significantly, higher in related mother-child pairs than in unrelated mother-child pairs. With a sensitivity of about 100 clones per million clonotypes, no persistent microchimeric T cell clones were detected. In the study, deep NGS was used to compare the TCR beta repertoires of mothers and children, and features distinguishing related mother-child pairs from unrelated individuals were sought. On average, the children were 11 +/- 4 years old, while the mothers were about 40 +/- 4 years old. After adapter ligation was performed with NEBNext reagents, the libraries were sequenced on an Illumina HiSeq 2000 with 100+100 nt paired-end reads. To prevent cross-contamination, the mother and child libraries were prepared a month apart and were sequenced in separate runs. Between roughly 450,000 and 2,200,000 distinct TCR beta clonotypes were identified per donor. Naive TCR beta clonotypes were estimated from low-frequency clonotypes matched to each donor's FACS-determined naive share, without sorting.

The TCR sequence derives from a boy aged 2 to 10 in good health. The chain is assembled from TRBV21-1 and TRBJ2-7; the table's D call, TRBD1, has no DNA check behind it. TRBV21-1 is assigned pseudogene status. Sequencing was carried out using blood. This receptor has the CDR3 CASVQGSGKSYEQYF. Here is the DNA: TGTGCCAGCGTCCAGGGTAGTGGAAAATCCTACGAGCAGTACTTC.